The 28 T cell receptor beta chains below all came from one sample that was sequenced in a study of blood T cell repertoires in COVID-19. Clones were sequenced by immunoSEQ multiplex PCR, and TCRdb holds only the in-frame ones, with some missing. There are around 210,000 clones in the sample; around 84% occur only once, and around 13% lies in the top ten. Material: peripheral blood. The receptors shown here come from a human donor in a cohort sampled during active COVID-19.

V is TRBV6-5 and J is TRBJ1-5; no firm D call. The length of the CDR3 is 13 residues. With 6 bases removed from V and 6 bases from J, the gap between germline ends came to 12 bases. Germline V gene data show CDR1 as MNHEY and CDR2 as SVGAGI. The CDR3 DNA reads as TGTGCCAGCAGCGCTCGGGGTCTTCAGCCCCAGCATTTT. This encodes CASSARGLQPQHF.

The chain is built from TRBV7-2 and TRBJ2-5; the D is unclear. There are 15 residues in the CDR3. From germline, CDR1 is SGHTA and CDR2 FQGNSA. Deletions cut 1 base from V and 3 bases from J, with 12 bases between. CDR3 DNA sequence: TGTGCCAGCAGCTTAGACCCGACTGGAGAAGAGACCCAGTACTTC. Protein product: CASSLDPTGEETQYF.

This clone has only a few counts. The rearrangement joins TRBV3-1 (or the pseudogene TRBV3-2) to TRBJ2-7; 10 bases align to TRBD2. CDR3 length: 16 amino acids. Germline V gene data show CDR1 as LGHDT and CDR2 as YNNKEL (reference sequence). Unmatched junction bases numbered 8, after V lost 4 bases and J lost 2 bases. CDR3 nucleotides: TGTGCCAGCAGCCCTGGGCTAGCGGGGGTAACCTACGAGCAGTACTTC. It codes for CASSPGLAGVTYEQYF.

The chain couples TRBV11-2 to TRBJ1-1, with D perhaps matching TRBD1 (5 bases). This CDR3 comprises 15 residues. The V gene lost 1 base and the J gene lost 0 bases, with 9 bases spanning the gap. The germline CDR1 and CDR2 sequences are SGHAT and FQNNGV. The CDR3 protein is CASSLGGGVNTEAFF. The CDR3 DNA is TGTGCCAGCAGCTTAGGGGGCGGGGTGAACACTGAAGCTTTCTTT.

The chain has TRBV29-1 and TRBJ2-1; 7 positions agree with TRBD2. This CDR3 comprises 12 residues. The germline V gene encodes CDR1 SQVTM and CDR2 ANQGSEA. V was clipped by 7 bases and J by 7 bases; unmatched bases: 7. The CDR3 loop reads CSGRGEGNEQFF. CDR3 DNA: TGCAGCGGGAGAGGGGAGGGAAATGAGCAGTTCTTC.

The chain joins TRBV28 to TRBJ2-3; D is perhaps TRBD2 (6 bases). The CDR3 loop spans 15 amino acids. Trimming removed 4 bases at V and 5 bases at J, with 16 bases between. Germline loops: CDR1 MDHEN, CDR2 SYDVKM. CDR3 bases: TGTGCCAGCAGTTCGCCCCTGGGGGAGGTAGATACGCAGTATTTT. Protein sequence: CASSSPLGEVDTQYF.

The chain has TRBV4-1 and TRBJ2-7, with D unclear. The CDR3 sequence is 16 residues long. The V end was cut by 2 bases, the J end by 0 bases, with 14 bases between. CDR1 and CDR2 (germline): MGHRA, YSYEKL. This CDR3 reads CASSQSLTILSYEQYF. The CDR3 coding sequence is TGCGCCAGCAGCCAATCACTTACTATACTCTCCTACGAGCAGTACTTC.

This chain links TRBV3-1 (or the pseudogene TRBV3-2) with TRBJ1-1, with 8 bases that match TRBD1. Germline assignment: CDR1 LGHDT and CDR2 YNNKEL (reference sequence). The CDR3 sequence is 13 residues long. With V trimmed by 7 bases and J by 4 bases, 5 bases remained unmatched. CDR3 coding DNA: TGTGCCAGCACCCCAGGGGGCGCCACTGAAGCTTTCTTT. The encoded protein is CASTPGGATEAFF.

The CDR3 here is CASSPTLAGVTDTQYF. CDR3 nucleotide sequence: TGTGCCAGCTCACCAACACTAGCGGGAGTAACAGATACGCAGTATTTT. V is TRBV18 and J is TRBJ2-3, with 11 nucleotides matching TRBD2. Germline V CDR1 and CDR2: KGHSH, LQKENI. The V segment lost 2 bases and the J segment 3 bases; nucleotides outside the gene matches: 4. The CDR3 contains 16 residues.

There are a few counts of this clone. J is TRBJ2-7 and V is TRBV7-2; 9 bases are a match to TRBD2. V shed 5 bases and J 12 bases; nucleotides not matched to a gene: 14. This CDR3 contains 14 residues. Germline assignment: CDR1 SGHTA and CDR2 FQGNSA. This CDR3 is CASSPDRLAAKGYF. Written as DNA, the CDR3 is TGTGCCAGCAGCCCAGACAGACTAGCGGCTAAGGGGTACTTC.

This clone has a handful of counts. The chain carries TRBV7-2 and TRBJ2-1; no definite D call. V lost 4 bases and J 8 bases, leaving 9 bases between the germline ends. Germline assignment: CDR1 SGHTA and CDR2 FQGNSA. CDR3 length: 12 amino acids. The CDR3 nucleotides read TGTGCCAGCAGCTCCTACCTTGATGAGCAGTTCTTC. This encodes CASSSYLDEQFF.

This chain links TRBV4-1 with TRBJ2-2; D gene unclear. The CDR3 is 16 amino acids. Germline V lookup: CDR1 MGHRA, CDR2 YSYEKL. V shed 1 base and J shed 0 bases, with 9 bases lying between them. This CDR3 reads CASSQAPASNTGELFF. The CDR3 nucleotides are TGCGCCAGCAGCCAAGCCCCAGCGTCGAACACCGGGGAGCTGTTTTTT.

J is TRBJ2-4 and V is TRBV28; no reliable D call. V shed 6 bases and J shed 0 bases, with 12 bases lying between them. This CDR3 has 15 amino acids. Germline values: CDR1 MDHEN, CDR2 SYDVKM. The CDR3 loop reads CASSFETLAKNIQYF. The CDR3 DNA is TGTGCCAGCAGCTTTGAGACTCTAGCCAAAAACATTCAGTACTTC.

This chain's CDR3 is CATSSSGRGISSYNEQFF. The CDR3 DNA is TGTGCCACCAGTTCAAGCGGGAGGGGCATAAGCTCCTACAATGAGCAGTTCTTC. This sequence joins TRBV24-1 and TRBJ2-1, with TRBD2 matching over 10 bases. J lost 0 bases, V lost 6 bases, and 10 bases had no gene match. Per the germline V gene, CDR1 is KGHDR and CDR2 is SFDVKD. This CDR3 is 18 amino acids long.

V usage is TRBV2 and J usage is TRBJ1-4, with D hard to call. The germline gives CDR1 SNHLY, CDR2 FYNNEI. Trimming took 3 bases from V and 11 from J, leaving 16 bases between them. CDR3 size: 14 residues. The CDR3 DNA reads as TGTGCCAGCAGTGACCTCCCCGGGATTCTGAAACTGTTTTTT. This translates into CASSDLPGILKLFF.

The chain employs TRBV2 and TRBJ1-2; the D gene is possibly TRBD1 (6 bases). This CDR3 spans 16 amino acids. CDR1 SNHLY and CDR2 FYNNEI come from the germline V gene. Trimming took off 0 bases at V and 4 bases at J, with 15 bases between the two ends. CDR3 in amino acids: CASSEALRTEIYGYTF. The CDR3 DNA reads as TGTGCCAGCAGTGAAGCGCTTCGGACAGAAATCTATGGCTACACCTTC.

The rearrangement uses TRBV14 and TRBJ2-1; 10 bases are a match to TRBD2. Trimming removed 4 bases from V and 3 bases from J; junction bases left unmatched: 6. This CDR3 spans 16 amino acids. Germline V lookup: CDR1 SGHDN, CDR2 FVKESK. The CDR3 loop is CASSPLAGVDYNEQFF. The CDR3 DNA sequence: TGTGCCAGCAGCCCCCTAGCGGGAGTGGACTACAATGAGCAGTTCTTC. Drawing the rest from reference TRBV14 and TRBJ2-1, the complete variable domain is EAGVTQFPSHSVIEKGQTVTLRCDPISGHDNLYWYRRVMGKEIKFLLHFVKESKQDESGMPNNRFLAERTGGTYSTLKVQPAELEDSGVYFCASSPLAGVDYNEQFFGPGTRLTVL.

V is TRBV19 and J is TRBJ2-1, with 9 nucleotides matching TRBD2. V was clipped by 8 bases and J by 7 bases; unmatched bases: 12. This CDR3 has 15 amino acids. CDR1 and CDR2 from the germline V gene are LNHDA and SQIVND (reference sequence). The CDR3 DNA is TGTGCCAGTGCCAAGATAGCGGGAGTGGGGAATGAGCAGTTCTTC. As protein: CASAKIAGVGNEQFF.

This chain links TRBV5-4 with TRBJ1-3, with D possibly matching TRBD1 (5 bases). CDR3 length equals 15 residues. The ends were cut back, 1 base at V and 0 bases at J, with 8 bases in the middle. Germline lookup yields CDR1 SGHNT and CDR2 YYREEE (reference sequence). In nucleotides, the CDR3 is TGTGCCAGCAGCTTGCGCGGACACTCTGGAAACACCATATATTTT. Encoded protein: CASSLRGHSGNTIYF.

V is TRBV6-4 and J is TRBJ2-1, with TRBD2 matching 13 bases. V dropped 5 bases and J dropped 10; count of bases not matched to a gene: 11. Germline CDR1 reads MRHNA; CDR2 reads SNTAGT. This CDR3 has 16 amino acids. The CDR3 region is CASSPLAGGPGSEQFF. The DNA of the CDR3 is TGTGCCAGCAGTCCACTAGCGGGAGGGCCAGGGAGCGAGCAGTTCTTC.

The chain links TRBV24-1 to TRBJ2-1; TRBD1 agrees at 8 bases. This CDR3 comprises 13 residues. CDR1 is KGHDR, CDR2 SFDVKD, per germline. With V trimmed by 7 bases and J by 12 bases, 10 bases remained unmatched. This CDR3 is CATSRQGPDRQFF. Here the CDR3 DNA reads TGTGCCACCAGCAGACAGGGGCCAGACCGGCAGTTCTTC.

The J gene is TRBJ2-7, the V gene TRBV9; unclear D gene. The CDR3 sequence is 11 residues long. The germline V gene encodes CDR1 SGDLS and CDR2 YYNGEE. Trimming removed 3 bases from V and 6 bases from J, with 7 bases in between. This chain's CDR3 is CASSGLSEQYF. DNA for the CDR3: TGTGCCAGCAGCGGATTGAGCGAGCAGTACTTC.

V and J are TRBV3-1 (or the pseudogene TRBV3-2) and TRBJ1-1; 8 bases are shared with TRBD1. After removal of 3 bases from V and 3 bases from J, the junction contained 3 bases not matched to a gene. This CDR3 is 14 amino acids long. CDR1 is LGHDT, CDR2 YNNKEL, per germline (reference sequence). The CDR3 region is CASSHNRGDTEAFF. The CDR3 coding sequence is TGTGCCAGCAGCCATAACAGGGGGGACACTGAAGCTTTCTTT.

The V gene is TRBV25-1, the J gene TRBJ1-1, with 9 bases identical to TRBD1. CDR1 MGHDK and CDR2 SYGVNS come from the germline V gene. This CDR3 comprises 16 residues. V trimming: 4 bases; J trimming: 3 bases; junction bases outside the gene matches: 9. DNA of the CDR3: TGTGCCAGCAGTGGCCATACCGGGACAGGGCACACTGAAGCTTTCTTT. Amino acid sequence: CASSGHTGTGHTEAFF.

In this sample, this clone turned up once. CDR3 protein: CASSPRLAGAGEQYF. DNA for the CDR3: TGTGCCAGCAGCCCGCGACTAGCGGGAGCCGGCGAGCAGTACTTC. This chain uses TRBV7-2 with TRBJ2-7; 12 bases map to TRBD2. Trimming cost V 5 bases and J 6 bases; bases outside gene matches: 8. This CDR3 is built from 15 residues. The germline V gene encodes CDR1 SGHTA and CDR2 FQGNSA.

The chain carries TRBV6-5 and TRBJ2-5; 13 nucleotides agree with TRBD2. CDR3 length: 15 residues. Trimming removed 6 bases from V and 5 bases from J; junction bases left unmatched: 6. Germline-derived CDR1 and CDR2 are MNHEY and SVGAGI. This chain's CDR3 is CASSQRTSGSETQYF. The CDR3 DNA is TGTGCCAGCAGCCAAAGGACTAGCGGGAGTGAGACCCAGTACTTC.

This CDR3 is CASSPGTGYEQYF. CDR3 sequence (DNA): TGTGCCAGCAGCCCCGGGACAGGCTACGAGCAGTACTTC. This chain links TRBV11-3 with TRBJ2-7; TRBD1 matches at 8 bases. CDR3 length: 13 residues. CDR1 is SGHNT and CDR2 is YENEEA in the germline V gene. The V segment lost 5 bases and the J segment 3 bases; nucleotides outside the gene matches: 3. Based on the CDR3 plus reference TRBV11-3 and TRBJ2-7, the full variable domain is EAGVVQSPRYKIIEKKQPVAFWCNPISGHNTLYWYLQNLGQGPELLIRYENEEAVDDSQLPKDRFSAERLKGVDSTLKIQPAELGDSAVYLCASSPGTGYEQYFGPGTRLTVT.

This chain connects TRBV2 to TRBJ1-1; no firm D call. V was shortened by 9 bases and J by 3 bases, with 11 bases between the two germline ends. Germline lookup yields CDR1 SNHLY and CDR2 FYNNEI. This CDR3 is built from 12 residues. The CDR3 DNA reads TGTGCCAGACAGTTTCGCCACACTGAAGCTTTCTTT. Translating gives CARQFRHTEAFF.